This passage covers 32 T cell receptor beta chains from one sample sequenced in a study of spatial heterogeneity in lung cancer. Time point in this sample: blood at routine non-recurrence follow-up after resection. TCRdb reprocessed the 5' RACE reads with MiXCR, giving one entry per CDR3 protein. The sample holds about 27,000 distinct CDR3 sequences, approximately 5.1% seen once. Material: PBMCs, obtained at follow-up. The receptors were gathered from a female donor with early-stage non-small cell lung cancer.

This clonotype was detected ten times or more. This chain uses TRBV30 with TRBJ2-3; 7 bases are shared with TRBD2. Germline assignment: CDR1 GTSNPN and CDR2 SVGIG (reference sequence). Trimming removed 0 bases from V and 6 bases from J; junction bases left unmatched: 6. The CDR3 runs 14 residues. The CDR3 bases are TGTGCCTGGAGTGTAGGGCGGGAGAGGGATACGCAGTATTTT. Protein product: CAWSVGRERDTQYF. The full variable domain, in which reference TRBV30 and TRBJ2-3 provide the parts outside the CDR3, is SQTIHQWPATLVQPVGSPLSLECTVEGTSNPNLYWYRQAAGRGLQLLFYSVGIGQISSEVPQNLSASRPQDRQFILSSKKLLLSDSGFYLCAWSVGRERDTQYFGPGTRLTVL.

This clonotype was seen ten or more times. The rearrangement uses TRBV5-4 and TRBJ2-7, with 7 nucleotides matching TRBD2. Germline values: CDR1 SGHNT, CDR2 YYREEE (reference sequence). This CDR3 contains 13 residues. V shed 0 bases and J 5 bases; nucleotides not matched to a gene: 2. The CDR3 sequence: CASSLAGGHEQYF. The CDR3 DNA reads TGTGCCAGCAGCTTGGCGGGAGGCCACGAGCAGTACTTC.

This clonotype was seen many times. The chain carries TRBV28 and TRBJ1-4, with TRBD1 as a possible D gene (6 bases). The V end was cut by 7 bases, the J end by 0 bases, with 21 bases between. The germline V gene encodes CDR1 MDHEN and CDR2 SYDVKM. This CDR3 comprises 18 residues. CDR3 loop: CASIAAQGWVATNEKLFF. CDR3 coding DNA: TGTGCCAGCATTGCCGCCCAGGGGTGGGTGGCAACTAATGAAAAACTGTTTTTT.

This clonotype showed up just a few times. The rearrangement joins TRBV7-9 to TRBJ2-1; TRBD2 is a possible D gene (6 bases). Germline values: CDR1 SEHNR, CDR2 FQNEAQ (reference sequence). The CDR3 sequence is 15 residues long. V was pared by 3 bases and J by 5 bases, with 14 bases between. The CDR3, as DNA: TGTGCCAGCAGCTTCGGAAGACTAGGGGACAATGAGCAGTTCTTC. This codes for CASSFGRLGDNEQFF.

This clonotype is termed medium-sized. The J gene is TRBJ1-1, the V gene TRBV4-3; D perhaps matches TRBD1 (6 bases). Trimming removed 4 bases from V and 1 base from J, with 13 bases in between. CDR1 is LGHNA, CDR2 YSLEER, per germline. The CDR3 extends over 15 amino acids. DNA for the CDR3: TGCGCCAGCAGCCGCGAACCGACAGGGAACACTGAAGCTTTCTTT. Amino acids: CASSREPTGNTEAFF.

This clonotype occurred many times. The chain carries TRBV6-2 or TRBV6-3 and TRBJ2-5, with TRBD2 identical over 10 bases. There are 19 residues in the CDR3. Germline lookup yields CDR1 MNHEY and CDR2 SVGEGT. Trimming removed 2 bases from V and 3 bases from J; junction bases left unmatched: 15. For the CDR3, the DNA is TGTGCCAGCAGTTACACGGTAGCGGGGGGCCTGCGAACCAAAGAGACCCAGTACTTC. The encoded protein is CASSYTVAGGLRTKETQYF.

This clonotype was counted once. This may arise from a read error, as a much more abundant clone is one base away. The CDR3 protein is CAISRSDRDNQPQHF. The CDR3 region has the DNA TGTGCCATCAGTCGCTCCGACAGGGACAATCAGCCCCAGCATTTT. V is TRBV10-3 and J is TRBJ1-5; 7 bases match TRBD1. The length of the CDR3 is 15 residues. With 5 bases clipped from V and 3 bases from J, the junction kept 7 bases outside the gene matches. Germline V gives CDR1 ENHRY, CDR2 SYGVKD.

This clonotype is medium-sized within its sample. The chain combines TRBV12-3 or TRBV12-4 with TRBJ2-1, with D possibly TRBD2 on 6 matching bases. This CDR3 has 15 residues. Trimming pared 7 bases from V and 0 bases from J, leaving 13 bases between. Here the CDR3 reads CASTMDGGSYNEQFF. CDR3 sequence (DNA): TGTGCCAGCACTATGGACGGGGGCTCCTACAATGAGCAGTTCTTC.

The chain combines TRBV7-2 with TRBJ2-3; the match to TRBD2 covers 8 bases. V shed 8 bases and J 1 base; nucleotides not matched to a gene: 8. Per the germline V gene, CDR1 is SGHTA and CDR2 is FQGNSA. The CDR3 is 15 amino acids. CDR3 loop: CASRSSAGGTDTQYF. The CDR3 nucleotides read TGTGCCAGCCGCTCTTCAGCGGGGGGCACAGATACGCAGTATTTT.

In its sample, this clonotype was seen many times. This chain joins TRBV6-5 and TRBJ2-2; 12 positions match TRBD2. From germline, CDR1 is MNHEY and CDR2 SVGAGI. This CDR3 has 17 amino acids. J was trimmed by 5 bases and V by 0 bases; bases with no gene match: 4. In DNA form, the CDR3 reads TGTGCCAGCAGTTACTCGAAGGGGACTAGCGGGACCGGGGAGCTGTTTTTT. Protein product: CASSYSKGTSGTGELFF.

Only one count was recorded for this clonotype. A much larger clone differs from this one at a single base, so this may be a read error. The J gene is TRBJ2-5, the V gene TRBV5-4; the match to TRBD2 covers 8 bases. Per germline, CDR1 SGHNT and CDR2 YYREEE (reference sequence). The CDR3 length is 15 residues. CDR3 nucleotides: TGTGTCAGCAGCTTGGCGGGGGGTGAACAAGAGACCCAGTACTTC. It encodes CVSSLAGGEQETQYF.

There are many counts of this clonotype. The chain has TRBV11-1 and TRBJ1-1; tentatively, D is TRBD1 (5 bases). The germline gives CDR1 SGHAT, CDR2 FQDESV (reference sequence). This CDR3 has 15 residues. The ends were cut back, 0 bases at V and 0 bases at J, with 8 bases in the middle. CDR3 nucleotide sequence: TGTGCCAGCAGCTTAGCAGACAGCCTGAACACTGAAGCTTTCTTT. This codes for CASSLADSLNTEAFF.

The rearrangement uses TRBV6-1 and TRBJ2-1; maybe TRBD2 (6 bases). V lost 5 bases and J lost 10, with 12 bases in between. Germline CDR1 is MNHNS and CDR2 is SASEGT. This CDR3 comprises 12 residues. The CDR3 nucleotides are TGTGCCAGCAGTTCTTGGACTAAGGAGCAGTTCTTC. The encoded protein is CASSSWTKEQFF.

This clonotype occurred many times. The chain uses TRBV5-5 and TRBJ1-1; D perhaps matches TRBD1 (5 bases). Germline V gene lookup returns CDR1 SGHKS and CDR2 YYEKEE (reference sequence). V was shortened by 8 bases and J by 8 bases, with 13 bases between the two germline ends. The CDR3 runs to 11 residues. The CDR3 reads CASTQGAEAFF. The CDR3 bases are TGTGCCAGTACCCAGGGAGCCGAAGCTTTCTTT.

This clonotype was recorded many times. The chain uses TRBV28 and TRBJ1-2, with TRBD1 matching over 9 bases. Per the germline V gene, CDR1 is MDHEN and CDR2 is SYDVKM. V lost 6 bases to trimming and J lost 8 bases; unmatched junction nucleotides: 25. The CDR3 consists of 19 residues. CDR3 residues: CASSHLESTRDRVLWGYTF. The CDR3 DNA reads as TGTGCCAGCAGCCACCTCGAGTCTACCAGGGACAGGGTTCTGTGGGGCTACACCTTC.

This clonotype was counted many times. Sequence at one end of the junction differs from germline and may be a read error. The genes are TRBV15 and TRBJ1-4; 10 positions match TRBD1. Per germline, CDR1 LNHNV and CDR2 YYDKDF (reference sequence). The CDR3 runs to 13 residues. The CDR3 DNA reads TGTACCACCAGCAGGGACAGGGGTGAAAAACTGTTTTTT. It encodes CTTSRDRGEKLFF.

V and J are TRBV30 and TRBJ2-7; no reliable D call. CDR3 length equals 13 residues. Looked up from germline, CDR1 is GTSNPN and CDR2 is SVGIG (reference sequence). Trimming stripped 0 bases from V and 1 base from J, with 7 bases between. The CDR3 reads CAWSVLFSYEQYF. In DNA, the CDR3 is TGTGCCTGGAGTGTACTGTTTTCCTACGAGCAGTACTTC.

In its sample, this clonotype was seen many times. The rearrangement uses TRBV9 and TRBJ1-4; weak D call: TRBD1 (5 bases). V dropped 3 bases and J dropped 3 bases, with 9 bases sitting between them. Per the germline V gene, CDR1 is SGDLS and CDR2 is YYNGEE. There are 14 residues in the CDR3. The CDR3 reads CASSDGTANEKLFF. The CDR3 nucleotides are TGTGCCAGCAGCGACGGGACGGCTAATGAAAAACTGTTTTTT. The complete variable domain, with remaining parts taken from reference TRBV9 and TRBJ1-4, reads DSGVTQTPKHLITATGQRVTLRCSPRSGDLSVYWYQQSLDQGLQFLIQYYNGEERAKGNILERFSAQQFPDLHSELNLSSLELGDSALYFCASSDGTANEKLFFGSGTQLSVL.

The sample holds many counts of this clonotype. The chain couples TRBV9 to TRBJ2-7, with 8 bases that match TRBD2. CDR1 is SGDLS, CDR2 YYNGEE, per germline. The CDR3 sequence is 16 residues long. Germline trimming cut 0 bases from V and 1 base from J; bases unmatched to any gene: 6. Here the CDR3 DNA reads TGTGCCAGCAGCGTAGGGGGAGCGGGGGAATCCTACGAGCAGTACTTC. Protein sequence: CASSVGGAGESYEQYF.

This clonotype has at least ten counts. The V gene is TRBV27, the J gene TRBJ2-7; 14 bases align to TRBD2. The CDR3 sequence is 17 residues long. CDR1 is MNHEY and CDR2 is SMNVEV in the germline V gene (reference sequence). Trimming took 7 bases from V and 3 from J; bases not matched to a gene: 11. Here the CDR3 DNA reads TGTGCCAGCATCCCTAGACTAGCGGGAGGGCCTAGCTACGAGCAGTACTTC. Its protein product is CASIPRLAGGPSYEQYF.

This chain joins TRBV9 and TRBJ2-5; the match to TRBD1 covers 9 bases. The V gene end was trimmed by 3 bases and the J gene end by 5 bases; junction bases not matched to a gene: 11. Per germline, CDR1 SGDLS and CDR2 YYNGEE. The CDR3 is 16 amino acids. The CDR3, as DNA: TGTGCCAGCAGCGCCGGGACAGGGCGATCAGGCGAGACCCAGTACTTC. Translated, it gives CASSAGTGRSGETQYF.

The sample holds many counts of this clonotype. The gene calls are TRBV12-3 or TRBV12-4 and TRBJ1-1; perhaps TRBD1 as D (6 bases). V was trimmed by 1 base and J by 1 base, leaving 13 bases between them. This CDR3 has 16 amino acids. CDR3: CASSLGGARRNTEAFF. Here the CDR3 DNA reads TGTGCCAGCAGTTTAGGGGGGGCGCGGAGGAACACTGAAGCTTTCTTT.

This clonotype was recorded at least ten times. The chain combines TRBV25-1 with TRBJ2-7; 10 bases are shared with TRBD2. The CDR3 contains 16 residues. The germline V gene encodes CDR1 MGHDK and CDR2 SYGVNS. V lost 3 bases to trimming and J lost 2 bases; unmatched junction nucleotides: 7. This CDR3 reads CASSDPAGGPAYEQYF. The CDR3 DNA follows: TGTGCCAGCAGTGACCCAGCGGGGGGGCCAGCCTACGAGCAGTACTTC.

This clonotype was counted at least ten times. The genes are TRBV24-1 and TRBJ1-1; 11 bases line up with TRBD1. The V and J ends lost 12 bases and 0 bases, in that order; junction bases with no gene match: 14. The CDR3 sequence is 17 residues long. Per the germline V gene, CDR1 is KGHDR and CDR2 is SFDVKD. The CDR3, as DNA: TGTGCCCCCCCTAGGGACAGGGGGGACTTCATGAACACTGAAGCTTTCTTT. It is translated as CAPPRDRGDFMNTEAFF.

This clonotype appeared a few times. The rearrangement links TRBV25-1 to TRBJ2-3; 14 bases map to TRBD2. This CDR3 region has 15 residues. Germline-derived CDR1 and CDR2 are MGHDK and SYGVNS. The V gene end was trimmed by 3 bases and the J gene end by 4 bases; junction bases not matched to a gene: 0. This chain's CDR3 is CASSETSGRADTQYF. CDR3 bases: TGTGCCAGCAGTGAGACTAGCGGGAGGGCAGATACGCAGTATTTT. The full variable domain, with the rest looked up from reference TRBV25-1 and TRBJ2-3, is EADIYQTPRYLVIGTGKKITLECSQTMGHDKMYWYQQDPGMELHLIHYSYGVNSTEKGDLSSESTVSRIRTEHFPLTLESARPSHTSQYLCASSETSGRADTQYFGPGTRLTVL.

In this sample, this clonotype turned up a few times. The V call is TRBV7-4, the J call TRBJ1-1; 7 positions match TRBD1. Germline trimming cut 4 bases from V and 0 bases from J; bases unmatched to any gene: 14. Germline CDR1 and CDR2: SGHVT and SQSDAQ. The CDR3 runs to 18 residues. Here the CDR3 reads CASSSRQGPDPMNTEAFF. The CDR3, as DNA: TGTGCCAGCAGCTCGAGACAGGGCCCCGATCCGATGAACACTGAAGCTTTCTTT.

This clonotype was seen ten or more times. V gene TRBV19 combines with J gene TRBJ2-3; 9 positions agree with TRBD2. Per the germline V gene, CDR1 is LNHDA and CDR2 is SQIVND (reference sequence). There are 13 residues in the CDR3. J lost 3 bases, V lost 9 bases, and 4 bases had no gene match. The CDR3 DNA follows: TGTGCCAGCAATAGCGGGAGAACAGATACGCAGTATTTT. Translated: CASNSGRTDTQYF. Combining the CDR3 with reference TRBV19 and TRBJ2-3 gives the whole variable domain DGGITQSPKYLFRKEGQNVTLSCEQNLNHDAMYWYRQDPGQGLRLIYYSQIVNDFQKGDIAEGYSVSREKKESFPLTVTSAQKNPTAFYLCASNSGRTDTQYFGPGTRLTVL.

This clonotype was counted many times. The chain couples TRBV12-3 or TRBV12-4 to TRBJ1-2; maybe TRBD1 (5 bases). Between the trimmed V and J ends, which lost 3 bases and 2 bases, there was a span of 13 bases. The CDR3 loop spans 15 amino acids. The CDR3 loop is CASSFWGSLNYGYTF. The CDR3, as DNA: TGTGCCAGCAGTTTTTGGGGGTCCCTCAACTATGGCTACACCTTC.

This clonotype was counted many times. The V call is TRBV7-2, the J call TRBJ2-7; TRBD2 aligns across 8 bases. Trimming removed 3 bases from V and 0 bases from J; junction bases left unmatched: 10. Germline CDR1 SGHTA, CDR2 FQGNSA. The CDR3 length is 17 residues. The CDR3 loop is CASSFPSGGGSSYEQYF. Written as DNA, the CDR3 is TGTGCCAGCAGCTTCCCGTCGGGAGGGGGGAGCTCCTACGAGCAGTACTTC.

This clonotype has more than one count but fewer than ten. The V gene is TRBV4-3, the J gene TRBJ2-3; D may match TRBD1 or TRBD2 (6 bases each). Per germline, CDR1 LGHNA and CDR2 YSLEER. The CDR3 runs to 17 residues. V was pared by 3 bases and J by 0 bases, with 16 bases between. CDR3 residues: CASSQYGGSPSTDTQYF. CDR3 DNA: TGCGCCAGCAGCCAGTACGGGGGCTCTCCTAGCACAGATACGCAGTATTTT.

About this clonotype: This could be a read error, since a much larger clone is one nucleotide away. CDR3: CASSPLAGTDKNTQYF. The DNA of the CDR3 is TGTGCCAGCAGCCCATTAGCGGGGACCGACAAAAATACGCAGTATTTT. This chain links TRBV13 with TRBJ2-3, with 8 positions matching TRBD2. The CDR3 extends over 16 amino acids. V lost 5 bases and J lost 7; bases outside the gene matches: 14. Germline V lookup: CDR1 PRHDT, CDR2 FYEKMQ (reference sequence). Filled out from reference TRBV13 and TRBJ2-3, the complete variable domain reads AAGVIQSPRHLIKEKRETATLKCYPIPRHDTVYWYQQGPGQDPQFLISFYEKMQSDKGSIPDRFSAQQFSDYHSELNMSSLELGDSALYFCASSPLAGTDKNTQYFGPGTRLTVL.

V gene TRBV4-2 combines with J gene TRBJ1-4, with 7 bases matching TRBD1. Germline V lookup: CDR1 LGHNA, CDR2 YNFKEQ. V was pared by 2 bases and J by 7 bases, with 13 bases of the junction left unmatched. The length of the CDR3 is 17 residues. The CDR3 DNA reads as TGTGCCAGCAGCCAACTCCCAGGGGGGGGTAGTGGTGAAAAACTGTTTTTT. This codes for CASSQLPGGGSGEKLFF.